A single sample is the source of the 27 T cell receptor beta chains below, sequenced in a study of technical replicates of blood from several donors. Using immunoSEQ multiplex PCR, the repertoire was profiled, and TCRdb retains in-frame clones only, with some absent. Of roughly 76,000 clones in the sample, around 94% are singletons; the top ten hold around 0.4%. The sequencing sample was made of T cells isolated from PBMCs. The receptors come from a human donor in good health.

The CDR3 spells CASSGQANTEAFF. CDR3 sequence (DNA): TGTGCCAGCTCGGGACAGGCGAACACTGAAGCTTTCTTT. This chain uses TRBV6-1 with TRBJ1-1, with TRBD1 matching over 8 bases. The V gene's germline CDR1 is MNHNS and CDR2 SASEGT. The CDR3 totals 13 residues. Losses at the gene ends were 8 bases for V and 1 base for J; bases not matched to a gene: 3.

Written as DNA, the CDR3 is TGTGCCAGCAGCTCTCCGGGACTAGCGGACTACAATGAGCAGTTCTTC. Translation gives CASSSPGLADYNEQFF. This rearrangement joins TRBV11-1 to TRBJ2-1; TRBD2 aligns across 11 bases. V lost 4 bases, J lost 3 bases, and 5 bases stayed unmatched. Per the germline V gene, CDR1 is SGHAT and CDR2 is FQDESV (reference sequence). The CDR3 length is 16 residues. Full variable domain (rest looked up from reference TRBV11-1 and TRBJ2-1): EAEVAQSPRYKITEKSQAVAFWCDPISGHATLYWYRQILGQGPELLVQFQDESVVDDSQLPKDRFSAERLKGVDSTLKIQPAELGDSAMYLCASSSPGLADYNEQFFGPGTRLTVL.

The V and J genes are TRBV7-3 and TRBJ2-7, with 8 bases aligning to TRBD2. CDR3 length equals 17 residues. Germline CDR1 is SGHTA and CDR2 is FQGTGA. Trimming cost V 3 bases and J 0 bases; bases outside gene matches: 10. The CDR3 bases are TGTGCCAGCAGCTTGGCCGGACTAGCTGAGATCTCCTACGAGCAGTACTTC. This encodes CASSLAGLAEISYEQYF.

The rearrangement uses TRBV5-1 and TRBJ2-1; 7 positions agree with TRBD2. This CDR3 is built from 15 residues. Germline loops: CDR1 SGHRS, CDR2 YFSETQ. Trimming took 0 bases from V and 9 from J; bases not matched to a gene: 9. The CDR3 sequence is CASSLASSGNSEQFF. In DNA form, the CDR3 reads TGCGCCAGCAGCTTGGCCTCCAGCGGGAACTCTGAGCAGTTCTTC. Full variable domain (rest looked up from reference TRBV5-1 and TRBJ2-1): KAGVTQTPRYLIKTRGQQVTLSCSPISGHRSVSWYQQTPGQGLQFLFEYFSETQRNKGNFPGRFSGRQFSNSRSEMNVSTLELGDSALYLCASSLASSGNSEQFFGPGTRLTVL.

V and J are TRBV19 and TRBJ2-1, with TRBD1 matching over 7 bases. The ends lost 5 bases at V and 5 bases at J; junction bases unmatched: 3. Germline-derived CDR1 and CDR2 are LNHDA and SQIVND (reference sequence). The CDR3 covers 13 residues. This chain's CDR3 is CASSRQGDNEQFF. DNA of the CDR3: TGTGCCAGTAGTCGGCAGGGGGACAATGAGCAGTTCTTC.

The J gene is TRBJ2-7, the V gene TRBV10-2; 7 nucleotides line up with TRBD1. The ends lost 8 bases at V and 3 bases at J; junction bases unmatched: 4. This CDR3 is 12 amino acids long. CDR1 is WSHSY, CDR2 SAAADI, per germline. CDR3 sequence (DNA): TGCGCCAGCGCGACAGGGAGCTACGAGCAGTACTTC. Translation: CASATGSYEQYF.

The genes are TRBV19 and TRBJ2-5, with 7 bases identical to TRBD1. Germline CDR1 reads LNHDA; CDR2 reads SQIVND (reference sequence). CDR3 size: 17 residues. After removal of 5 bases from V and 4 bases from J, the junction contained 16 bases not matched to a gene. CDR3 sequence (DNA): TGTGCCAGTAGTCTGTACGACAGGGAAAAACAGGGAGAGACCCAGTACTTC. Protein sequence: CASSLYDREKQGETQYF.

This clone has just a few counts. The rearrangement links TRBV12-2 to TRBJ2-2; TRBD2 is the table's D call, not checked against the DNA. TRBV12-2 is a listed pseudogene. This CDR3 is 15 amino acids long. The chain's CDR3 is CASRLALRERRELFF. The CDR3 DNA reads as TGTGCAAGTCGCTTAGCGCTGCGGGAGAGGCGGGAGCTGTTTTTT.

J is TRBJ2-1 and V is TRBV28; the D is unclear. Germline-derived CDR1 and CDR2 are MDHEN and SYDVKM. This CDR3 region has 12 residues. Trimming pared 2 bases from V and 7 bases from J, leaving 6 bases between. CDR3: CASSLVRNEQFF. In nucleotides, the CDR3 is TGTGCCAGCAGTTTAGTTCGGAATGAGCAGTTCTTC.

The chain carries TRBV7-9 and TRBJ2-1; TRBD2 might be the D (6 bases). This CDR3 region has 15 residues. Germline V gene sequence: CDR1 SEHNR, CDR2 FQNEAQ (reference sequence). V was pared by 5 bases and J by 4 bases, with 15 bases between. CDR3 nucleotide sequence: TGTGCCAGCAGCGAGGTACTAGCAACTTACAATGAGCAGTTCTTC. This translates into CASSEVLATYNEQFF.

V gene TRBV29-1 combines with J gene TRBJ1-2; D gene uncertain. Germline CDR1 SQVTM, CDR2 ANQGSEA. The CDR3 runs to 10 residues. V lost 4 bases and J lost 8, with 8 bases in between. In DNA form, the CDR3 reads TGCAGCGTTGGCCGGAGGGGCTACACCTTC. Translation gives CSVGRRGYTF.

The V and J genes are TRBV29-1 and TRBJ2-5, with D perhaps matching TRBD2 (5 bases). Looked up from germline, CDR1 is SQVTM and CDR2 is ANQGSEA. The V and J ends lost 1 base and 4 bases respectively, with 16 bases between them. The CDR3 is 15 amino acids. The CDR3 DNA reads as TGCAGCGTTGAAGGACCCGGAGGAGGAGTAGAGACCCAGTACTTC. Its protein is CSVEGPGGGVETQYF.

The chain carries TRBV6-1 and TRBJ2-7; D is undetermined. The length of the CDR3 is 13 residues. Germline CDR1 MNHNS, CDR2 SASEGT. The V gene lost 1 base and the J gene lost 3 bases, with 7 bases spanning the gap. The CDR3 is CASSEVRVYEQYF. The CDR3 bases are TGTGCCAGCAGTGAAGTACGAGTCTACGAGCAGTACTTC.

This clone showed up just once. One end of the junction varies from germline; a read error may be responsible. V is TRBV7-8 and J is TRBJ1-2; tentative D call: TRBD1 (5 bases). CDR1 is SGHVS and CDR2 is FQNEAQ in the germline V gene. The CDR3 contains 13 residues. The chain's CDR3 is CASSLVPNRNHNF. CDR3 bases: TGTGCCAGCAGCTTAGTACCTAACAGGAATCACAACTTC.

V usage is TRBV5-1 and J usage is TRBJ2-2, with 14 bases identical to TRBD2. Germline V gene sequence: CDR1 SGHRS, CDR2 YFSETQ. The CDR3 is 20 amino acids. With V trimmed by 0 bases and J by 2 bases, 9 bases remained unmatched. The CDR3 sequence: CASSLGIPTSGRANTGELFF. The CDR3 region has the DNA TGCGCCAGCAGCTTGGGGATCCCGACTAGCGGGAGGGCAAACACCGGGGAGCTGTTTTTT.

The CDR3 DNA follows: TGTGCCAGCAGCGAGGACAGTTCAAACACCATATATTTT. Amino acids: CASSEDSSNTIYF. The chain uses TRBV7-3 and TRBJ1-3, with a weak D call TRBD1 (6 bases). Trimming removed 5 bases at V and 6 bases at J, with 11 bases between. This CDR3 spans 13 amino acids. Germline V gene sequence: CDR1 SGHTA, CDR2 FQGTGA.

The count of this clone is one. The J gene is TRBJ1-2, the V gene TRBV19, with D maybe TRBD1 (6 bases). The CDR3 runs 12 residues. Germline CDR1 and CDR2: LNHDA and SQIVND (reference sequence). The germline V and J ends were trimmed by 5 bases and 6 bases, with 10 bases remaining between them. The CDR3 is CASSPRQDGYTF. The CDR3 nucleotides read TGTGCCAGTAGTCCTAGACAGGATGGCTACACCTTC.

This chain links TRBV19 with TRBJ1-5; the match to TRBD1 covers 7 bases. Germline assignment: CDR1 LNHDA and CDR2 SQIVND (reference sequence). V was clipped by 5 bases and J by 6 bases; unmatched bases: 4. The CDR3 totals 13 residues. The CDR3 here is CASSYSGGQPQHF. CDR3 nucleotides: TGTGCCAGTAGTTATTCAGGGGGTCAGCCCCAGCATTTT.

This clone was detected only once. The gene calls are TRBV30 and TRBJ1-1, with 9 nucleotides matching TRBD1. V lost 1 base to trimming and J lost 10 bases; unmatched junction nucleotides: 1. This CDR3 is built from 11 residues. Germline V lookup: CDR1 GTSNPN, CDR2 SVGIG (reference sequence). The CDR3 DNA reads TGTGCCTGGAGTGGGGACAGGGTAGCTTTCTTT. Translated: CAWSGDRVAFF. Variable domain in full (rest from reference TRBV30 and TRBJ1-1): SQTIHQWPATLVQPVGSPLSLECTVEGTSNPNLYWYRQAAGRGLQLLFYSVGIGQISSEVPQNLSASRPQDRQFILSSKKLLLSDSGFYLCAWSGDRVAFFGQGTRLTVV.

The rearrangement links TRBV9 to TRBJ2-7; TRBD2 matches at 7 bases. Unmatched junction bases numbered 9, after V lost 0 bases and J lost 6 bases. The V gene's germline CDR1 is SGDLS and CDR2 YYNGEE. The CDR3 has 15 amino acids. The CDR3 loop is CASSVGLGGDREQYF. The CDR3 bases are TGTGCCAGCAGCGTAGGATTGGGGGGGGATCGCGAGCAGTACTTC. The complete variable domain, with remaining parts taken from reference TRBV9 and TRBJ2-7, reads DSGVTQTPKHLITATGQRVTLRCSPRSGDLSVYWYQQSLDQGLQFLIQYYNGEERAKGNILERFSAQQFPDLHSELNLSSLELGDSALYFCASSVGLGGDREQYFGPGTRLTVT.

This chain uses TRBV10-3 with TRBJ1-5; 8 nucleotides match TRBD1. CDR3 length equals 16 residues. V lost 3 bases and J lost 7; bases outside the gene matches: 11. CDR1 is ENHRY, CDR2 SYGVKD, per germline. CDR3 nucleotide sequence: TGTGCCATCAGTGAAGGCAGGGGGCGGGTCAGGCAGCCCCAGCATTTT. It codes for CAISEGRGRVRQPQHF.

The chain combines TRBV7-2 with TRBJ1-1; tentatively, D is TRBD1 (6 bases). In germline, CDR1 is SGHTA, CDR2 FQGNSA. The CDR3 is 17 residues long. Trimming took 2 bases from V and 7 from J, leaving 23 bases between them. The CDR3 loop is CASSLIGTNPTRGEAFF. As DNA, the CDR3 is TGTGCCAGCAGCTTAATAGGGACAAATCCTACACGTGGTGAAGCTTTCTTT.

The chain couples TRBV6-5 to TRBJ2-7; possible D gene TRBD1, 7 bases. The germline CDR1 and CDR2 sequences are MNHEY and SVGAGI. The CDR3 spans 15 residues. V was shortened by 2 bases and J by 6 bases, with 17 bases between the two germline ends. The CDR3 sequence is CASSYPGGSPLEQYF. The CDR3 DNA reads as TGTGCCAGCAGTTACCCAGGGGGGAGCCCACTCGAGCAGTACTTC.

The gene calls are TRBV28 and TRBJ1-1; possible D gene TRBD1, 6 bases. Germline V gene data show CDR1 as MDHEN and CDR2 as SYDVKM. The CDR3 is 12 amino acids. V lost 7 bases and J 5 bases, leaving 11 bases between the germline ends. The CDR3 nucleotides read TGTGCCAGCATCAGGGGATCTACTGAAGCTTTCTTT. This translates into CASIRGSTEAFF.

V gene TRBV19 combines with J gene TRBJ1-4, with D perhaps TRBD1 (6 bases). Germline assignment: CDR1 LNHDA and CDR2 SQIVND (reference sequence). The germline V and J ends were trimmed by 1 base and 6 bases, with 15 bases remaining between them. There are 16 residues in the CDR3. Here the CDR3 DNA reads TGTGCCAGTAGTATAGGGTTCGGGCAGGGGCATGAAAAACTGTTTTTT. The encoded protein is CASSIGFGQGHEKLFF.

CDR3: CASSPDRLGSSYEQYF. The CDR3 DNA sequence: TGTGCCAGCAGTCCGGACCGGCTGGGGAGCTCCTACGAGCAGTACTTC. V usage is TRBV27 and J usage is TRBJ2-7, with D perhaps TRBD2 (5 bases). Trimming removed 5 bases at V and 0 bases at J, with 17 bases between. This CDR3 region has 16 residues. The germline CDR1 and CDR2 sequences are MNHEY and SMNVEV (reference sequence).

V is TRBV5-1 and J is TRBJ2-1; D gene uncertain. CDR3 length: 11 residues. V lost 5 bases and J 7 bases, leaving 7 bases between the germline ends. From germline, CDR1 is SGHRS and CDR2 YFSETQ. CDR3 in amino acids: CASRGMNEQFF. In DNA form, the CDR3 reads TGCGCCAGCAGGGGCATGAATGAGCAGTTCTTC. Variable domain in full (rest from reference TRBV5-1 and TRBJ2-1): KAGVTQTPRYLIKTRGQQVTLSCSPISGHRSVSWYQQTPGQGLQFLFEYFSETQRNKGNFPGRFSGRQFSNSRSEMNVSTLELGDSALYLCASRGMNEQFFGPGTRLTVL.